These 27 T cell receptor beta chains came from one sample sequenced in a study of blood T cell repertoires in COVID-19. Measured with immunoSEQ multiplex PCR; TCRdb has only the in-frame clones, and not every one. The sample yields 410,000 or so clones, about 88% seen once. Sample: peripheral blood. The source is a middle-aged woman with COVID-19, enrolled during active disease.

This chain links TRBV27 with TRBJ2-7; 9 bases agree with TRBD2. J was trimmed by 2 bases and V by 6 bases; bases with no gene match: 5. Germline CDR1 and CDR2: MNHEY and SMNVEV (reference sequence). The CDR3 length is 14 residues. The CDR3 loop is CASRISGSPYEQYF. CDR3 DNA: TGTGCCAGCAGAATTAGCGGGAGCCCCTACGAGCAGTACTTC.

The chain couples TRBV4-3 to TRBJ2-7, with a possible D match to TRBD2 (5 bases). Between the trimmed V and J ends, which lost 5 bases and 3 bases, there was a span of 17 bases. CDR3 length: 15 residues. The germline gives CDR1 LGHNA, CDR2 YSLEER. The CDR3 reads CASSISRPGLYEQYF. In nucleotides, the CDR3 is TGCGCCAGCAGCATATCCCGGCCAGGACTCTACGAGCAGTACTTC.

The J gene is TRBJ1-5, the V gene TRBV5-1, with TRBD1 identical over 8 bases. V lost 4 bases, J lost 3 bases, and 6 bases stayed unmatched. CDR1 is SGHRS and CDR2 is YFSETQ in the germline V gene. CDR3 size: 15 residues. The CDR3 DNA is TGCGCCAGCAGCCTGACAGGGGCCATCAATCAGCCCCAGCATTTT. Translating it yields CASSLTGAINQPQHF.

This clone was seen once. This sequence joins TRBV29-1 and TRBJ1-1; TRBD1 matches 8 bases. Germline loops: CDR1 SQVTM, CDR2 ANQGSEA. This CDR3 has 16 amino acids. J lost 5 bases, V lost 2 bases, and 13 bases had no gene match. The CDR3 here is CSVEPTLTGAGTEAFF. For the CDR3, the DNA is TGCAGCGTTGAACCCACCTTGACAGGGGCTGGAACTGAAGCTTTCTTT.

The chain couples TRBV6-6 to TRBJ2-7; 10 bases line up with TRBD2. The V and J ends lost 3 bases and 2 bases, in that order; junction bases with no gene match: 4. Per the germline V gene, CDR1 is MNHNY and CDR2 is SVGAGI (reference sequence). The CDR3 length is 15 residues. CDR3 coding DNA: TGTGCCAGCAGTTATAAGCGGGGGGGCCCCTACGAGCAGTACTTC. The encoded protein is CASSYKRGGPYEQYF.

This clone has just one count. The chain is built from TRBV24-1 and TRBJ2-3; 13 bases align to TRBD2. V lost 5 bases to trimming and J lost 13 bases; unmatched junction nucleotides: 8. Looked up from germline, CDR1 is KGHDR and CDR2 is SFDVKD. CDR3 length: 14 amino acids. The CDR3 loop is CATSAPGLAGVKYF. CDR3 in DNA: TGTGCCACCAGTGCCCCAGGACTAGCGGGAGTCAAGTATTTT.

This chain connects TRBV2 to TRBJ1-5; D unresolved. V lost 3 bases, J lost 0 bases, and 9 bases lay in between. The CDR3 covers 15 residues. CDR1 SNHLY and CDR2 FYNNEI come from the germline V gene. This chain's CDR3 is CASSEGGYSNQPQHF. The CDR3 nucleotides are TGTGCCAGCAGTGAGGGAGGATATAGCAATCAGCCCCAGCATTTT.

The genes are TRBV11-2 and TRBJ2-7; TRBD1 might be the D (5 bases). Germline loops: CDR1 SGHAT, CDR2 FQNNGV. CDR3 size: 15 residues. Trimming cost V 2 bases and J 0 bases, with 11 bases left between them. Written as DNA, the CDR3 is TGTGCCAGCAGCTTAAGGGGCCTGAGCTCCTACGAGCAGTACTTC. Protein product: CASSLRGLSSYEQYF.

To note about this clone: The junction departs from germline at one end; a sequencing error may be responsible. The rearrangement uses TRBV7-3 and TRBJ2-2; 7 nucleotides match TRBD1. CDR1 and CDR2 from the germline V gene are SGHTA and FQGTGA. This CDR3 has 14 amino acids. CDR3 sequence: CASSITGAPGELFF. In DNA form, the CDR3 reads TGTGCCAGCAGCATAACAGGGGCCCCCGGGGAGCTGTTTTTT.

The V and J genes are TRBV27 and TRBJ1-2; 8 bases are shared with TRBD1. This CDR3 is 14 amino acids long. V lost 6 bases and J lost 3; bases outside the gene matches: 6. CDR1 and CDR2 (germline): MNHEY, SMNVEV (reference sequence). The CDR3 spells CASRPGGPYYGYTF. CDR3 DNA: TGTGCCAGCAGGCCAGGGGGCCCCTACTATGGCTACACCTTC.

The V and J genes are TRBV5-1 and TRBJ1-1, with TRBD1 matching 10 bases. This CDR3 is built from 14 residues. CDR1 and CDR2 (germline): SGHRS, YFSETQ. Trimming removed 4 bases from V and 2 bases from J; junction bases left unmatched: 2. In DNA form, the CDR3 reads TGCGCCAGCAGCCGACAGGGGGCAAACACTGAAGCTTTCTTT. Translated: CASSRQGANTEAFF.

A few counts support this clone. CDR3 protein: CASSLRIAGRELFF. As DNA, the CDR3 is TGTGCCAGCAGCTTAAGAATAGCTGGAAGGGAGCTGTTTTTT. V is TRBV7-2 and J is TRBJ2-2; D is unresolved. CDR1 and CDR2 from the germline V gene are SGHTA and FQGNSA. V lost 2 bases to trimming and J lost 9 bases, with 13 bases between them. The length of the CDR3 is 14 residues.

V gene TRBV19 combines with J gene TRBJ2-1; 16 bases fit TRBD2. Germline lookup yields CDR1 LNHDA and CDR2 SQIVND (reference sequence). After removal of 6 bases from V and 0 bases from J, the junction contained 20 bases not matched to a gene. The CDR3 sequence is 23 residues long. The CDR3 loop reads CASSQKKPGTSGRVVFSYNEQFF. The CDR3 DNA sequence: TGTGCCAGTAGCCAAAAAAAACCAGGGACTAGCGGGAGGGTGGTGTTCTCCTACAATGAGCAGTTCTTC.

J is TRBJ2-1 and V is TRBV29-1; tentatively, D is TRBD2 (6 bases). From germline, CDR1 is SQVTM and CDR2 ANQGSEA. V was cut by 3 bases and J by 4 bases, with 7 bases left in between. This CDR3 contains 12 residues. CDR3 nucleotide sequence: TGCAGCGTTGAGGGACTTTACAATGAGCAGTTCTTC. Translating gives CSVEGLYNEQFF.

The chain links TRBV10-3 to TRBJ2-5, with 12 bases that match TRBD2. V trimming: 8 bases; J trimming: 3 bases; junction bases outside the gene matches: 4. Looked up from germline, CDR1 is ENHRY and CDR2 is SYGVKD. CDR3 length: 14 amino acids. CDR3 coding DNA: TGTGCCATCCGAAGACTAGCGGGGGAAGAGACCCAGTACTTC. Its translation: CAIRRLAGEETQYF.

The rearrangement joins TRBV7-8 to TRBJ2-5, with a possible D match to TRBD2 (5 bases). CDR3 size: 15 residues. Germline loops: CDR1 SGHVS, CDR2 FQNEAQ. Between the trimmed V and J ends, which lost 5 bases and 5 bases, there was a span of 18 bases. This CDR3 is CASSERNGEWETQYF. CDR3 nucleotides: TGTGCCAGCAGCGAAAGGAACGGGGAATGGGAGACCCAGTACTTC.

The gene calls are TRBV12-3 or TRBV12-4 and TRBJ2-1, with D possibly TRBD1 on 5 matching bases. The CDR3 contains 13 residues. V was trimmed by 3 bases and J by 4 bases, leaving 7 bases between them. The CDR3 DNA reads TGTGCCAGCAGTTTTAACAGGTACAATGAGCAGTTCTTC. It codes for CASSFNRYNEQFF.

The chain is built from TRBV3-1 (or the pseudogene TRBV3-2) and TRBJ2-5; the match to TRBD2 covers 10 bases. There are 17 residues in the CDR3. The junction had 7 bases not matched to a gene; V was cut back by 0 bases and J by 3 bases. Germline loops: CDR1 LGHDT, CDR2 YNNKEL (reference sequence). The CDR3 bases are TGTGCCAGCAGCCAAGAAATCGTGGGACTAGCGAAAGAGACCCAGTACTTC. Its translation is CASSQEIVGLAKETQYF.

This sequence joins TRBV7-9 and TRBJ2-1; D is perhaps TRBD2 (6 bases). Per germline, CDR1 SEHNR and CDR2 FQNEAQ (reference sequence). CDR3 length: 14 amino acids. Trimming stripped 3 bases from V and 6 bases from J, with 12 bases between. The CDR3 protein is CASSFQIGGNEQFF. As DNA, the CDR3 is TGTGCCAGCAGCTTTCAGATCGGGGGCAATGAGCAGTTCTTC. The full variable domain, in which reference TRBV7-9 and TRBJ2-1 provide the parts outside the CDR3, is DTGVSQNPRHKITKRGQNVTFRCDPISEHNRLYWYRQTLGQGPEFLTYFQNEAQLEKSRLLSDRFSAERPKGSFSTLEIQRTEQGDSAMYLCASSFQIGGNEQFFGPGTRLTVL.

The rearrangement joins TRBV5-1 to TRBJ1-1; D is ambiguous. The CDR3 sequence is 15 residues long. CDR1 and CDR2 from the germline V gene are SGHRS and YFSETQ. V lost 3 bases and J 0 bases, leaving 12 bases between the germline ends. The DNA for the CDR3 is TGCGCCAGCAGCTCGCGCCCCCAAATGAACACTGAAGCTTTCTTT. Encoded protein: CASSSRPQMNTEAFF.

The CDR3 DNA reads TGTGCCAGCAGCCCCCAAGAGGTCTATGGCTACACCTTC. This encodes CASSPQEVYGYTF. The rearrangement joins TRBV3-1 (or the pseudogene TRBV3-2) to TRBJ1-2; the D is unclear. Germline V gene data show CDR1 as LGHDT and CDR2 as YNNKEL (reference sequence). The CDR3 sequence is 13 residues long. Trimming stripped 4 bases from V and 4 bases from J, with 10 bases between.

This rearrangement joins TRBV27 to TRBJ1-4, with 9 bases lining up with TRBD1. The CDR3 loop spans 15 amino acids. Losses at the gene ends were 6 bases for V and 7 bases for J; bases not matched to a gene: 9. Germline loops: CDR1 MNHEY, CDR2 SMNVEV (reference sequence). The CDR3 loop reads CASRLDRGRSEKLFF. The CDR3 coding sequence is TGTGCCAGCAGGTTGGACAGGGGTCGGAGTGAAAAACTGTTTTTT.

The J gene is TRBJ1-6, the V gene TRBV15; possibly TRBD1 for D (5 bases). CDR1 LNHNV and CDR2 YYDKDF come from the germline V gene (reference sequence). The V end lost 0 bases, the J end lost 7 bases, and 10 bases lay between the germline ends. This CDR3 is 15 amino acids long. CDR3 in amino acids: CATSRDRRGNSPLHF. CDR3 in DNA: TGTGCCACCAGCAGAGATCGACGGGGGAATTCACCCCTCCACTTT.

This clone was detected once. As DNA, the CDR3 is TGTGCCAGCAGCTTGGGACAGGGTGATTCACCCCTCCACTTT. It codes for CASSLGQGDSPLHF. J is TRBJ1-6 and V is TRBV5-8; 7 positions match TRBD1. V lost 0 bases and J lost 8; bases outside the gene matches: 2. The CDR3 contains 14 residues. Germline V gene lookup returns CDR1 SGHTS and CDR2 YDEGEE.

The V gene is TRBV7-9, the J gene TRBJ2-3; unclear D gene. This CDR3 comprises 15 residues. Trimming shortened V by 4 bases and J by 0 bases, and 11 bases separated the two germline ends. From germline, CDR1 is SEHNR and CDR2 FQNEAQ (reference sequence). The chain's CDR3 is CASSSFSSSTDTQYF. DNA of the CDR3: TGTGCCAGCAGCTCCTTTTCGTCTAGCACAGATACGCAGTATTTT. Full variable domain (missing parts from reference TRBV7-9 and TRBJ2-3): DTGVSQNPRHKITKRGQNVTFRCDPISEHNRLYWYRQTLGQGPEFLTYFQNEAQLEKSRLLSDRFSAERPKGSFSTLEIQRTEQGDSAMYLCASSSFSSSTDTQYFGPGTRLTVL.

The DNA of the CDR3 is TGTGCCAGCTACCTTCCTACCCGTCCCCATGAGCAGTTCTTC. It specifies CASYLPTRPHEQFF. The chain recombines TRBV6-5 with TRBJ2-1; no clear D. The germline gives CDR1 MNHEY, CDR2 SVGAGI. The V gene lost 8 bases and the J gene lost 8 bases, with 19 bases spanning the gap. CDR3 size: 14 residues.

V is TRBV28 and J is TRBJ2-5; 8 bases agree with TRBD1. Trimming at V came to 7 bases and at J to 2 bases, leaving 9 bases not matched to a gene. Germline V lookup: CDR1 MDHEN, CDR2 SYDVKM. The CDR3 extends over 15 amino acids. The CDR3 here is CASKVDRGIQETQYF. As DNA, the CDR3 is TGTGCCAGCAAGGTTGACAGGGGTATTCAAGAGACCCAGTACTTC. The whole variable domain, filled in from reference TRBV28 and TRBJ2-5, reads DVKVTQSSRYLVKRTGEKVFLECVQDMDHENMFWYRQDPGLGLRLIYFSYDVKMKEKGDIPEGYSVSREKKERFSLILESASTNQTSMYLCASKVDRGIQETQYFGPGTRLLVL.